The 4 T cell receptor beta chains listed next were all sequenced from one sample in a study of molecular identifiers for immune sequencing clone quantification. TCRdb redid the calling of the PCR reads with MiXCR, one entry per CDR3 protein. The repertoire includes about 67,000 distinct CDR3 sequences, around 17% of them detected once, and approximately 1.5% sits in the top ten. The sequenced sample consisted of naive CD8+ T cells from blood, with Jurkat cell RNA spiked in. Subset reported: FACS-sorted CD8+CD4-CCR7+CD45RA+ naive T cells. The receptors stem from a human donor in good health. Some libraries in this study had Jurkat cell RNA spiked in.

The sample holds many counts of this clonotype. Mismatch with germline at one junction end may stem from a read error. This chain links TRBV5-1 with TRBJ2-7; D remains unclear. Germline V gene sequence: CDR1 SGHRS, CDR2 YFSETQ. The CDR3 has 14 amino acids. The chain's CDR3 is CASSLGALSDEQYF. CDR3 in DNA: TGCGCCAGCAGCTTGGGTGCCCTCTCCGACGAGCAGTACTTC.

J is TRBJ2-7 and V is TRBV4-1, with D uncertain. Germline lookup yields CDR1 MGHRA and CDR2 YSYEKL. Trimming took off 1 base at V and 3 bases at J, with 10 bases between the two ends. This CDR3 contains 14 residues. The CDR3 DNA sequence: TGCGCCAGCAGCCAAGGGTTACAGAACTACGAGCAGTACTTC. Translated: CASSQGLQNYEQYF.

In its sample, this clonotype was seen a few times. The chain links TRBV4-1 to TRBJ2-7; D gene ambiguous. The germline V gene encodes CDR1 MGHRA and CDR2 YSYEKL. Trimming took 3 bases from V and 0 from J, leaving 6 bases between them. The CDR3 spans 13 residues. The CDR3 loop is CASSQGISYEQYF. CDR3 nucleotides: TGCGCCAGCAGCCAGGGGATCTCCTACGAGCAGTACTTC.

This clonotype appeared a few times. The chain recombines TRBV28 with TRBJ1-1, with 10 bases fitting TRBD1. The V segment lost 7 bases and the J segment 6 bases; nucleotides outside the gene matches: 5. There are 13 residues in the CDR3. Germline V lookup: CDR1 MDHEN, CDR2 SYDVKM. The CDR3 loop is CASKRDRGPEAFF. The CDR3 coding sequence is TGTGCCAGCAAGCGGGACAGGGGCCCTGAAGCTTTCTTT. Variable domain in full (rest from reference TRBV28 and TRBJ1-1): DVKVTQSSRYLVKRTGEKVFLECVQDMDHENMFWYRQDPGLGLRLIYFSYDVKMKEKGDIPEGYSVSREKKERFSLILESASTNQTSMYLCASKRDRGPEAFFGQGTRLTVV.